Below are 11 T cell receptor beta chains sequenced from a single sample in a study of a mutant IDH1 vaccine in newly diagnosed glioma. Profiling relied on immunoSEQ multiplex PCR, and the TCRdb table lists in-frame clones only, not all of them. The repertoire holds about 46,000 clones, with roughly 89% as singletons. Indicated time point: baseline, week 1 (first vaccination visit). Indicated treatment: pre-vaccination baseline after standard-of-care therapy. The sequences come from PBMCs, collected from a glioma patient treated with radiotherapy, temozolomide or both. These receptors originate from a man between 40 and 49 years old with glioma.

V usage is TRBV15 and J usage is TRBJ2-1; no reliable D call. Germline CDR1 and CDR2: LNHNV and YYDKDF (reference sequence). V shed 3 bases and J shed 10 bases, with 13 bases lying between them. This CDR3 has 13 amino acids. CDR3 bases: TGTGCCACCAGCAGGTTAGGGCCGTACGAGCAGTTCTTC. It translates to CATSRLGPYEQFF.

The chain recombines TRBV6-5 with TRBJ2-7; D uncertain. Trimming left V 0 bases short and J 0 bases short, with 12 bases between. CDR1 and CDR2 from the germline V gene are MNHEY and SVGAGI. The CDR3 length is 16 residues. CDR3 amino acids: CASSYSSARFSYEQYF. Here the CDR3 DNA reads TGTGCCAGCAGTTACTCGTCCGCCAGGTTCTCCTACGAGCAGTACTTC.

The chain couples TRBV7-2 to TRBJ1-2, with D hard to call. V was pared by 5 bases and J by 4 bases, with 14 bases between. CDR3 size: 14 residues. Per germline, CDR1 SGHTA and CDR2 FQGNSA. CDR3 protein: CASSPLDLSYGYTF. DNA of the CDR3: TGTGCCAGCAGCCCCCTTGACTTGAGCTATGGCTACACCTTC.

This clone came up once. This chain joins TRBV7-9 and TRBJ2-7; no clear D gene. This CDR3 contains 12 residues. From germline, CDR1 is SEHNR and CDR2 FQNEAQ (reference sequence). Trimming left V 3 bases short and J 1 base short, with 4 bases between. The CDR3 region is CASSFVSYEQYF. DNA for the CDR3: TGTGCCAGCAGCTTCGTTTCCTACGAGCAGTACTTC.

The chain is built from TRBV2 and TRBJ2-3; perhaps TRBD2 as D (6 bases). The germline CDR1 and CDR2 sequences are SNHLY and FYNNEI. Trimming cost V 5 bases and J 0 bases, with 15 bases left between them. CDR3 length equals 16 residues. CDR3 in amino acids: CASSFIGDSSTDTQYF. CDR3 DNA sequence: TGTGCCAGCAGTTTCATTGGGGACTCGAGCACAGATACGCAGTATTTT. Using reference TRBV2 and TRBJ2-3 for the parts outside the CDR3, the full variable domain is EPEVTQTPSHQVTQMGQEVILRCVPISNHLYFYWYRQILGQKVEFLVSFYNNEISEKSEIFDDQFSVERPDGSNFTLKIRSTKLEDSAMYFCASSFIGDSSTDTQYFGPGTRLTVL.

The genes are TRBV7-4 and TRBJ1-2; 7 bases are a match to TRBD1. The CDR3 sequence is 17 residues long. Germline V gene lookup returns CDR1 SGHVT and CDR2 SQSDAQ. After removal of 2 bases from V and 1 base from J, the junction contained 10 bases not matched to a gene. CDR3 DNA: TGTGCCAGCAGCTTAACCCCCGGGACAGATGTTAACTATGGCTACACCTTC. It is translated as CASSLTPGTDVNYGYTF.

The chain couples TRBV6-5 to TRBJ2-1, with D possibly being TRBD2 (5 bases). This CDR3 comprises 15 residues. Trimming removed 2 bases at V and 5 bases at J, with 13 bases between. Germline CDR1 MNHEY, CDR2 SVGAGI. As DNA, the CDR3 is TGTGCCAGCAGTTACCCCGGGATTTCCAACAATGAGCAGTTCTTC. Encoded protein: CASSYPGISNNEQFF.

This clone was seen a single time. This chain connects TRBV7-6 to TRBJ2-1; D is uncertain. Germline V gene lookup returns CDR1 SGHVS and CDR2 FNYEAQ. Deletions cut 2 bases from V and 5 bases from J, with 10 bases between. The CDR3 is made up of 14 amino acids. The CDR3 DNA follows: TGTGCCAGCAGCTTATTGGGCACCCACAATGAGCAGTTCTTC. Translated: CASSLLGTHNEQFF.

The rearrangement uses TRBV5-1 and TRBJ2-3; D uncertain. Looked up from germline, CDR1 is SGHRS and CDR2 is YFSETQ. The ends were cut back, 4 bases at V and 2 bases at J, with 5 bases in the middle. The CDR3 contains 12 residues. In DNA form, the CDR3 reads TGCGCCAGCAGCCCCGACACAGATACGCAGTATTTT. Encoded protein: CASSPDTDTQYF.

This sequence joins TRBV9 and TRBJ2-5; 8 bases match TRBD1. Germline lookup yields CDR1 SGDLS and CDR2 YYNGEE. This CDR3 spans 15 amino acids. The junction had 9 bases not matched to a gene; V was cut back by 3 bases and J by 5 bases. The CDR3 loop is CASSDRTGSVETQYF. CDR3 in DNA: TGTGCCAGCAGCGACCGGACAGGGTCAGTCGAGACCCAGTACTTC.

The chain employs TRBV5-1 and TRBJ2-4, with a tentative D call TRBD2 (5 bases). Trimming took off 1 base at V and 6 bases at J, with 8 bases between the two ends. This CDR3 is built from 13 residues. Germline lookup yields CDR1 SGHRS and CDR2 YFSETQ. The CDR3 coding sequence is TGCGCCAGCAGCTTGACGGGGTTAAACATTCAGTACTTC. Protein: CASSLTGLNIQYF.